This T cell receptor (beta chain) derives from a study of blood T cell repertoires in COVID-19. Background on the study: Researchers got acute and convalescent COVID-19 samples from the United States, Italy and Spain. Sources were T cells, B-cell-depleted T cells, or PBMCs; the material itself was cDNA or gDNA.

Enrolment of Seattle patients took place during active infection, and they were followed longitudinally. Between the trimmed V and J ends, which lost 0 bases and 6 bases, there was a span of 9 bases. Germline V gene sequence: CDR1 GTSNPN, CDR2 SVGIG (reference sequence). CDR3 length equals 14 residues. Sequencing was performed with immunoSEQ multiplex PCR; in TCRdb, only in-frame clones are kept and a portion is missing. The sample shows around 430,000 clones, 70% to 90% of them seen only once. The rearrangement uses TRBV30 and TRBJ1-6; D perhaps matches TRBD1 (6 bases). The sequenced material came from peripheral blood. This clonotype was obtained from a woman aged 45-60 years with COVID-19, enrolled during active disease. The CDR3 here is CAWSVVGGNSPLHF. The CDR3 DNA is TGTGCCTGGAGTGTAGTAGGGGGTAATTCACCCCTCCACTTT.